The subject of this entry is one T cell receptor (beta chain). The protocol was immunoSEQ multiplex PCR, while the TCRdb copy is restricted to in-frame clones and leaves out a portion. The sample has tens of thousands of clones; 84% are singletons. This sample is part of a study of OX40 agonist ivuxolimab in advanced cancers. The overall study: Ivuxolimab, an antibody that agonizes OX40 (CD134), was administered to the patients.

Germline values: CDR1 SEHNR, CDR2 FQNEAQ (reference sequence). The CDR3 is 14 residues long. With 5 bases clipped from V and 5 bases from J, the junction kept 5 bases outside the gene matches. The TCR comes from an adult with an advanced solid tumor such as melanoma, head and neck, liver or kidney cancer. The input for sequencing was CD4+ or CD8+ T cells sorted from blood, taken in a trial of the OX40 agonist ivuxolimab. The chain combines TRBV7-9 with TRBJ1-5, with 8 bases identical to TRBD1. Here the CDR3 DNA reads TGTGCCAGCAGCCCTCAGGGGGCGCATCAGCCCCAGCATTTT. Its translation is CASSPQGAHQPQHF. Full variable domain (rest looked up from reference TRBV7-9 and TRBJ1-5): DTGVSQNPRHKITKRGQNVTFRCDPISEHNRLYWYRQTLGQGPEFLTYFQNEAQLEKSRLLSDRFSAERPKGSFSTLEIQRTEQGDSAMYLCASSPQGAHQPQHFGDGTRLSIL.